The next 23 T cell receptor beta chains were all read from a single sample in a study of blood T cell repertoires in COVID-19. Assay: immunoSEQ multiplex PCR; the TCRdb copy retains only in-frame clones and omits some. This table has around 98,000 clones, approximately 84% appearing once. The sample comprised peripheral blood. The origin of the receptors is a woman aged 55-75 years with acute or convalescent COVID-19.

CDR3 loop: CASSPLILRARGTEAFF. The CDR3 DNA reads as TGTGCCAGCAGTCCTCTCATCCTCAGGGCAAGGGGCACTGAAGCTTTCTTT. V and J are TRBV28 and TRBJ1-1; D perhaps matches TRBD1 (5 bases). V lost 5 bases, J lost 4 bases, and 23 bases lay in between. The CDR3 is made up of 17 amino acids. Germline V gene lookup returns CDR1 MDHEN and CDR2 SYDVKM.

The count of this clone is one. The V gene is TRBV4-1, the J gene TRBJ1-5; unclear D gene. This CDR3 spans 16 amino acids. Trimming cost V 1 base and J 3 bases, with 13 bases left between them. Per the germline V gene, CDR1 is MGHRA and CDR2 is YSYEKL. The CDR3 protein is CASSQVAVLNNQPQHF. CDR3 nucleotide sequence: TGCGCCAGCAGCCAAGTCGCGGTTTTGAACAATCAGCCCCAGCATTTT.

The V and J genes are TRBV11-2 and TRBJ1-4; a possible D gene is TRBD1 (6 bases). The V end lost 4 bases, the J end lost 8 bases, and 17 bases lay between the germline ends. The CDR3 loop spans 15 amino acids. CDR1 is SGHAT, CDR2 FQNNGV, per germline. The CDR3 DNA sequence: TGTGCCAGCAGCTACAACAGGGATCTGGGGGAAAAACTGTTTTTT. Translation: CASSYNRDLGEKLFF.

V gene TRBV2 combines with J gene TRBJ1-1, with D maybe TRBD1 (5 bases). CDR1 is SNHLY, CDR2 FYNNEI, per germline. Deletions cut 2 bases from V and 5 bases from J, with 12 bases between. The CDR3 runs 14 residues. CDR3 nucleotides: TGTGCCAGCAGTGAATCCATTCGGGGGACTGAAGCTTTCTTT. This codes for CASSESIRGTEAFF.

The rearrangement links TRBV19 to TRBJ1-1; D unresolved. This CDR3 comprises 13 residues. The germline V gene encodes CDR1 LNHDA and CDR2 SQIVND (reference sequence). V was trimmed by 5 bases and J by 6 bases, leaving 13 bases between them. DNA of the CDR3: TGTGCCAGTAGTGACTATAGGGAGCCTGAAGCTTTCTTT. This translates into CASSDYREPEAFF.

The chain recombines TRBV28 with TRBJ2-7; D is unresolved. The germline gives CDR1 MDHEN, CDR2 SYDVKM. V was shortened by 4 bases and J by 3 bases, with 4 bases between the two germline ends. The CDR3 has 11 residues. The CDR3 DNA follows: TGTGCCAGCAGTTCTTTCTACGAGCAGTACTTC. As protein: CASSSFYEQYF.

This rearrangement joins TRBV19 to TRBJ1-4; possibly TRBD1 for D (5 bases). The CDR3 contains 14 residues. Germline V lookup: CDR1 LNHDA, CDR2 SQIVND (reference sequence). Trimming removed 3 bases from V and 6 bases from J, with 11 bases in between. In nucleotides, the CDR3 is TGTGCCAGTAGTATTGGGGGGGGGTATGAAAAACTGTTTTTT. It is translated as CASSIGGGYEKLFF. The full variable domain, completed using reference TRBV19 and TRBJ1-4, is DGGITQSPKYLFRKEGQNVTLSCEQNLNHDAMYWYRQDPGQGLRLIYYSQIVNDFQKGDIAEGYSVSREKKESFPLTVTSAQKNPTAFYLCASSIGGGYEKLFFGSGTQLSVL.

V and J are TRBV10-3 and TRBJ1-3; no firm D call. The CDR3 is made up of 12 amino acids. The V gene lost 3 bases and the J gene lost 6 bases, with 6 bases spanning the gap. Germline values: CDR1 ENHRY, CDR2 SYGVKD. Written as DNA, the CDR3 is TGTGCCATCAGTGACACTGAAAACACCATATATTTT. This sequence encodes CAISDTENTIYF.

This clone appeared a few times. V and J are TRBV7-3 and TRBJ1-5, with D perhaps matching TRBD1 (5 bases). Per the germline V gene, CDR1 is SGHTA and CDR2 is FQGTGA. V gave up 5 bases and J gave up 4 bases, with 18 bases separating them. The CDR3 is 16 amino acids. The CDR3 DNA is TGTGCCAGCAGCCTCCTATGGACACTTCTAAATCAGCCCCAGCATTTT. Translated: CASSLLWTLLNQPQHF. The whole variable domain, remainder taken from reference TRBV7-3 and TRBJ1-5, is GAGVSQTPSNKVTEKGKYVELRCDPISGHTALYWYRQSLGQGPEFLIYFQGTGAADDSGLPNDRFFAVRPEGSVSTLKIQRTERGDSAVYLCASSLLWTLLNQPQHFGDGTRLSIL.

This clone has more than one count but fewer than ten. This sequence joins TRBV5-1 and TRBJ1-6; D ambiguous. The CDR3 is 14 residues long. Trimming removed 1 base at V and 7 bases at J, with 9 bases between. CDR1 is SGHRS and CDR2 is YFSETQ in the germline V gene. The CDR3 loop is CASSLRGPNSPLHF. DNA of the CDR3: TGCGCCAGCAGCTTGCGGGGTCCCAATTCACCCCTCCACTTT.

This rearrangement joins TRBV28 to TRBJ2-1; possibly TRBD2 for D (7 bases). CDR1 is MDHEN and CDR2 is SYDVKM in the germline V gene. The length of the CDR3 is 13 residues. Trimming stripped 6 bases from V and 6 bases from J, with 12 bases between. CDR3 protein: CASREGGPNEQFF. CDR3 nucleotide sequence: TGTGCCAGCAGGGAGGGGGGGCCCAATGAGCAGTTCTTC.

V usage is TRBV2 and J usage is TRBJ2-7, with TRBD1 identical over 8 bases. Germline trimming cut 7 bases from V and 3 bases from J; bases unmatched to any gene: 8. The germline CDR1 and CDR2 sequences are SNHLY and FYNNEI. The CDR3 sequence is 14 residues long. The CDR3 sequence is CASNSDRGDYEQYF. CDR3 DNA sequence: TGTGCCAGCAACAGTGACAGGGGCGACTACGAGCAGTACTTC.

The V gene is TRBV30, the J gene TRBJ1-4; D perhaps matches TRBD1 (6 bases). The germline V and J ends were trimmed by 0 bases and 5 bases, with 10 bases remaining between them. This CDR3 comprises 14 residues. The germline V gene encodes CDR1 GTSNPN and CDR2 SVGIG (reference sequence). The CDR3 coding sequence is TGTGCCTGGAGTGTGGGCAGGGGCAATGAAAAACTGTTTTTT. Translating gives CAWSVGRGNEKLFF.

J is TRBJ2-1 and V is TRBV28; perhaps TRBD2 as D (6 bases). V gave up 5 bases and J gave up 0 bases, with 14 bases separating them. Germline values: CDR1 MDHEN, CDR2 SYDVKM. The CDR3 length is 16 residues. CDR3 coding DNA: TGTGCCAGCAGTAGCTCGGGGGTGGCCTCCTACAATGAGCAGTTCTTC. Its protein product is CASSSSGVASYNEQFF. The variable domain in full, with the rest retrieved from reference TRBV28 and TRBJ2-1, is DVKVTQSSRYLVKRTGEKVFLECVQDMDHENMFWYRQDPGLGLRLIYFSYDVKMKEKGDIPEGYSVSREKKERFSLILESASTNQTSMYLCASSSSGVASYNEQFFGPGTRLTVL.

The chain combines TRBV5-4 with TRBJ2-5, with TRBD2 identical over 11 bases. Per germline, CDR1 SGHNT and CDR2 YYREEE (reference sequence). The CDR3 length is 15 residues. V shed 7 bases, J shed 3 bases, and the junction held 8 bases outside the gene matches. The CDR3 loop reads CASWSMTSGEETQYF. CDR3 sequence (DNA): TGTGCCAGCTGGAGTATGACTAGCGGGGAAGAGACCCAGTACTTC.

The chain links TRBV4-2 to TRBJ1-2, with D unresolved. This CDR3 is built from 14 residues. The ends were cut back, 0 bases at V and 8 bases at J, with 13 bases in the middle. The germline CDR1 and CDR2 sequences are LGHNA and YNFKEQ. The CDR3 is CASSQDQQVGGYTF. Here the CDR3 DNA reads TGTGCCAGCAGCCAAGATCAGCAGGTCGGAGGCTACACCTTC.

The chain employs TRBV6-5 and TRBJ1-5; 7 bases map to TRBD1. The junction had 4 bases not matched to a gene; V was cut back by 8 bases and J by 3 bases. CDR1 and CDR2 from the germline V gene are MNHEY and SVGAGI. The CDR3 is 13 residues long. The CDR3 is CASETGNNQPQHF. The CDR3 DNA is TGTGCCAGCGAGACAGGGAACAATCAGCCCCAGCATTTT.

This clone was seen only a few times. Germline and junction disagree at one end, which may indicate a read error. V usage is TRBV18 and J usage is TRBJ1-4; the match to TRBD1 covers 7 bases. CDR1 and CDR2 (germline): KGHSH, LQKENI. This CDR3 has 16 residues. Here the CDR3 DNA reads TGTGCCAGCTCACCCCGGGACAGAGTACAGAATGAGAAACTGTTTTTT. Translating it yields CASSPRDRVQNEKLFF. Looking up the rest from reference TRBV18 and TRBJ1-4 gives the full variable domain: NAGVMQNPRHLVRRRGQEARLRCSPMKGHSHVYWYRQLPEEGLKFMVYLQKENIIDESGMPKERFSAEFPKEGPSILRIQQVVRGDSAAYFCASSPRDRVQNEKLFFGSGTQLSVL.

The V and J genes are TRBV7-3 and TRBJ1-3, with 7 bases lining up with TRBD1. V lost 5 bases and J lost 2; bases outside the gene matches: 3. CDR1 SGHTA and CDR2 FQGTGA come from the germline V gene. CDR3 length: 14 amino acids. CDR3 protein: CASSIGTAGNTIYF. In DNA form, the CDR3 reads TGTGCCAGCAGCATCGGGACAGCTGGAAACACCATATATTTT.

The gene calls are TRBV7-2 and TRBJ1-2; D ambiguous. This CDR3 is built from 15 residues. In germline, CDR1 is SGHTA, CDR2 FQGNSA. Trimming left V 3 bases short and J 4 bases short, with 15 bases between. CDR3 bases: TGTGCCAGCAGCTTGGCCTCATCCCCTGGCTATGGCTACACCTTC. Its protein product is CASSLASSPGYGYTF. The whole variable domain, filled in from reference TRBV7-2 and TRBJ1-2, reads GAGVSQSPSNKVTEKGKDVELRCDPISGHTALYWYRQSLGQGLEFLIYFQGNSAPDKSGLPSDRFSAERTGGSVSTLTIQRTQQEDSAVYLCASSLASSPGYGYTFGSGTRLTVV.

V gene TRBV24-1 combines with J gene TRBJ2-1, with D perhaps TRBD2 (6 bases). Germline CDR1 is KGHDR and CDR2 is SFDVKD. This CDR3 spans 16 amino acids. V was pared by 4 bases and J by 3 bases, with 15 bases between. The CDR3 reads CATSDPGGSFYNEQFF. The CDR3 region has the DNA TGTGCCACCAGTGACCCTGGGGGGTCGTTCTACAATGAGCAGTTCTTC.

This chain uses TRBV3-1 (or the pseudogene TRBV3-2) with TRBJ1-1, with TRBD1 identical over 7 bases. V lost 2 bases, J lost 9 bases, and 9 bases stayed unmatched. Germline V lookup: CDR1 LGHDT, CDR2 YNNKEL (reference sequence). The length of the CDR3 is 14 residues. The CDR3: CASSQRQGDGKAFF. The DNA for the CDR3 is TGTGCCAGCAGCCAACGACAGGGAGACGGAAAAGCTTTCTTT.

The chain links TRBV10-1 to TRBJ1-1, with TRBD1 identical over 10 bases. The CDR3 contains 15 residues. J lost 3 bases, V lost 6 bases, and 7 bases had no gene match. The V gene's germline CDR1 is WNHNN and CDR2 SYGVQD (reference sequence). The CDR3 DNA is TGCGCCAGCAGGGGACAGGGGTTAACGTACACTGAAGCTTTCTTT. It translates to CASRGQGLTYTEAFF.